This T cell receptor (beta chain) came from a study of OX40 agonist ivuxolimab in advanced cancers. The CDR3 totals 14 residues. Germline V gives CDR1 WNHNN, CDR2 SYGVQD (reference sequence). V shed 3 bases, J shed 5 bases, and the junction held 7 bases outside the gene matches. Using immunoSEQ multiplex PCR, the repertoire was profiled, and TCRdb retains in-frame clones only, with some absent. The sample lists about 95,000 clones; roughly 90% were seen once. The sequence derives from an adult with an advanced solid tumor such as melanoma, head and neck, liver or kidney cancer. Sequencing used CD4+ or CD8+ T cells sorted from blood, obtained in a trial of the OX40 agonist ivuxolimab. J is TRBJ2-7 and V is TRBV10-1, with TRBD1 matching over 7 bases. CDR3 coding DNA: TGCGCCAGCAGTGACGGGACAGTCCCAAACGAGCAGTACTTC. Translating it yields CASSDGTVPNEQYF.